This entry lists 22 T cell receptor beta chains sequenced from one sample in a study of a mutant IDH1 vaccine in newly diagnosed glioma. Their recognized antigens are unknown. As for time point: week 47, end of study. The investigators gave 300 ug of mutant IDH1 20-mer peptide in each vaccine dose, together with topical imiquimod. Sequencing used immunoSEQ multiplex PCR; TCRdb keeps in-frame clones, though not all of them. In the table there are some 50,000 clones, 65% of which are singletons. The sample here was peripheral blood mononuclear cells (PBMCs), taken from a glioma patient whose treatment included an IDH1 peptide vaccine. The receptors derive from a man aged 35 to 55 with glioma. Some clones in this sample may be carry-over from other donors' samples.

The chain uses TRBV30 and TRBJ1-6; no firm D call. Between the trimmed V and J ends, which lost 7 bases and 8 bases, there was a span of 18 bases. The CDR3 has 14 residues. CDR1 is GTSNPN, CDR2 SVGIG, per germline (reference sequence). CDR3 nucleotide sequence: TGTGCCTCGATGACACCCGGGGTTGATTCACCCCTCCACTTT. Its translation: CASMTPGVDSPLHF.

The chain joins TRBV11-2 to TRBJ2-3, with 9 bases fitting TRBD2. The CDR3 covers 16 residues. Looked up from germline, CDR1 is SGHAT and CDR2 is FQNNGV. V was pared by 4 bases and J by 3 bases, with 8 bases of the junction left unmatched. The CDR3, as DNA: TGTGCCAGCAGCTCAGGAGCGGGGGGAATTACAGATACGCAGTATTTT. The encoded protein is CASSSGAGGITDTQYF.

V and J are TRBV27 and TRBJ1-2; D may be TRBD1 (5 bases). Germline CDR1 MNHEY, CDR2 SMNVEV (reference sequence). The CDR3 contains 14 residues. V shed 2 bases and J shed 8 bases, with 15 bases lying between them. The CDR3 sequence is CASSLTGSILGYTF. DNA of the CDR3: TGTGCCAGCAGTTTAACAGGATCCATCCTCGGCTACACCTTC.

The gene calls are TRBV7-9 and TRBJ2-1; TRBD2 matches 9 bases. CDR1 is SEHNR and CDR2 is FQNEAQ in the germline V gene (reference sequence). The length of the CDR3 is 15 residues. V gave up 5 bases and J gave up 4 bases; unmatched junction bases: 6. CDR3 nucleotide sequence: TGTGCCAGCAGCCACCCTAGCGGGGAGTACAATGAGCAGTTCTTC. Amino acids: CASSHPSGEYNEQFF.

There are a few counts of this clone. The CDR3 spells CASSPSVYPMNTEAFF. The CDR3 nucleotides read TGTGCCAGCAGCCCATCTGTTTACCCCATGAACACTGAAGCTTTCTTT. V and J are TRBV7-2 and TRBJ1-1; D is undetermined. The CDR3 is 16 residues long. Trimming took off 5 bases at V and 0 bases at J, with 16 bases between the two ends. The germline CDR1 and CDR2 sequences are SGHTA and FQGNSA.

V usage is TRBV15 and J usage is TRBJ1-5; D is perhaps TRBD1 (5 bases). The CDR3 is made up of 16 amino acids. Germline V CDR1 and CDR2: LNHNV, YYDKDF (reference sequence). Trimming took off 0 bases at V and 0 bases at J, with 9 bases between the two ends. The CDR3 DNA reads TGTGCCACCAGCAGAGATTGGGACTATAGCAATCAGCCCCAGCATTTT. Its translation: CATSRDWDYSNQPQHF.

The chain links TRBV10-3 to TRBJ1-5, with D unclear. Germline V gene sequence: CDR1 ENHRY, CDR2 SYGVKD. There are 12 residues in the CDR3. V was pared by 5 bases and J by 3 bases, with 5 bases between. The CDR3 here is CAISNTNQPQHF. For the CDR3, the DNA is TGTGCCATCAGTAACACCAATCAGCCCCAGCATTTT.

This clone was seen a single time. The V and J genes are TRBV4-2 and TRBJ2-5, with 8 bases that match TRBD2. V trimming: 0 bases; J trimming: 3 bases; junction bases outside the gene matches: 3. Per germline, CDR1 LGHNA and CDR2 YNFKEQ. This CDR3 has 15 residues. CDR3 nucleotide sequence: TGTGCCAGCAGCCAAGATGGAGCGGGGGAAGAGACCCAGTACTTC. Encoded protein: CASSQDGAGEETQYF.

This chain connects TRBV9 to TRBJ2-3, with 8 bases fitting TRBD2. V was pared by 0 bases and J by 3 bases, with 15 bases of the junction left unmatched. From germline, CDR1 is SGDLS and CDR2 YYNGEE. The CDR3 runs to 19 residues. The CDR3: CASSVGTSGRVVGTDTQYF. The CDR3 coding sequence is TGTGCCAGCAGCGTAGGGACGAGCGGGAGAGTAGTTGGTACAGATACGCAGTATTTT.

CDR3 sequence reads: CSAGGQGGKGEAYEQYF. For the CDR3, the DNA is TGCAGCGCAGGGGGACAGGGTGGCAAGGGAGAAGCCTACGAGCAGTACTTC. The gene calls are TRBV29-1 and TRBJ2-7, with 9 bases identical to TRBD1. The germline CDR1 and CDR2 sequences are SQVTM and ANQGSEA. The CDR3 length is 17 residues. J lost 2 bases, V lost 7 bases, and 18 bases had no gene match.

This chain joins TRBV7-2 and TRBJ2-5; unclear D gene. The CDR3 loop spans 12 amino acids. Germline assignment: CDR1 SGHTA and CDR2 FQGNSA. V was shortened by 0 bases and J by 4 bases, with 3 bases between the two germline ends. The CDR3 sequence: CASSLASETQYF. The CDR3 coding sequence is TGTGCCAGCAGCTTAGCGTCAGAGACCCAGTACTTC.

The rearrangement joins TRBV5-5 to TRBJ1-1; 12 bases fit TRBD1. In germline, CDR1 is SGHKS, CDR2 YYEKEE (reference sequence). The CDR3 is 17 amino acids. V lost 0 bases to trimming and J lost 1 base; unmatched junction nucleotides: 4. CDR3 residues: CASSLVGQGAKNTEAFF. CDR3 nucleotide sequence: TGTGCCAGCAGCTTGGTGGGACAGGGGGCGAAGAACACTGAAGCTTTCTTT.

The chain's CDR3 is CASSPRTAGANTEAFF. As DNA, the CDR3 is TGTGCCAGCTCACCACGAACGGCGGGGGCGAACACTGAAGCTTTCTTT. The rearrangement links TRBV18 to TRBJ1-1, with D maybe TRBD1 (6 bases). Germline values: CDR1 KGHSH, CDR2 LQKENI. V lost 1 base to trimming and J lost 1 base, with 13 bases between them. CDR3 length: 16 amino acids.

V gene TRBV9 combines with J gene TRBJ1-2; perhaps TRBD1 as D (5 bases). From germline, CDR1 is SGDLS and CDR2 YYNGEE. The CDR3 is made up of 14 amino acids. Trimming stripped 3 bases from V and 5 bases from J, with 14 bases between. Written as DNA, the CDR3 is TGTGCCAGCAGCGCCGGGCAGGGAGGGTATGGCTACACCTTC. It encodes CASSAGQGGYGYTF.

This clone was observed a handful of times. This chain joins TRBV6-5 and TRBJ1-2; D is undetermined. CDR1 and CDR2 (germline): MNHEY, SVGAGI. Trimming took off 7 bases at V and 1 base at J, with 13 bases between the two ends. This CDR3 is 14 amino acids long. The CDR3 sequence is CASKTGALNYGYTF. CDR3 coding DNA: TGTGCCAGCAAAACGGGAGCCCTTAACTATGGCTACACCTTC.

The chain uses TRBV10-1 and TRBJ2-1; possible D gene TRBD2, 5 bases. The CDR3 sequence is 13 residues long. Germline assignment: CDR1 WNHNN and CDR2 SYGVQD (reference sequence). Trimming stripped 4 bases from V and 5 bases from J, with 9 bases between. CDR3 sequence (DNA): TGCGCCAGCAGTGCTGGACTTGACAATGAGCAGTTCTTC. Translating it yields CASSAGLDNEQFF.

This chain connects TRBV29-1 to TRBJ2-1, with 7 bases identical to TRBD1. This CDR3 comprises 18 residues. Trimming cost V 5 bases and J 4 bases; bases outside gene matches: 20. The germline V gene has CDR1 SQVTM and CDR2 ANQGSEA. In DNA form, the CDR3 reads TGCAGCGTTTTAAACCGGGACAGAATCCAGGGGCCTTACAATGAGCAGTTCTTC. It encodes CSVLNRDRIQGPYNEQFF.

As DNA, the CDR3 is TGTGCCAGCAGTATCAACCCAACTAATGAAAAACTGTTTTTT. Protein sequence: CASSINPTNEKLFF. The chain recombines TRBV6-5 with TRBJ1-4; D not resolved. V lost 5 bases and J lost 0, with 7 bases in between. The CDR3 sequence is 14 residues long. CDR1 and CDR2 (germline): MNHEY, SVGAGI.

The V gene is TRBV5-4, the J gene TRBJ1-2, with 7 bases lining up with TRBD1. Germline lookup yields CDR1 SGHNT and CDR2 YYREEE (reference sequence). Germline trimming cut 6 bases from V and 3 bases from J; bases unmatched to any gene: 11. The CDR3 length is 15 residues. CDR3 bases: TGTGCCAGCACGTGGATTGACAGGGTTGACTATGGCTACACCTTC. Protein sequence: CASTWIDRVDYGYTF.

This chain joins TRBV4-1 and TRBJ1-3; unclear D gene. Trimming pared 1 base from V and 0 bases from J, leaving 10 bases between. Per germline, CDR1 MGHRA and CDR2 YSYEKL. This CDR3 is built from 16 residues. CDR3 coding DNA: TGCGCCAGCAGCCAAGCCTCGACGGTCTCTGGAAACACCATATATTTT. Its translation: CASSQASTVSGNTIYF.

The chain has TRBV15 and TRBJ1-4, with unresolved D. Germline V CDR1 and CDR2: LNHNV, YYDKDF (reference sequence). Trimming took 0 bases from V and 5 from J, leaving 13 bases between them. This CDR3 has 16 residues. CDR3 protein: CATSRDAGAGNEKLFF. The DNA of the CDR3 is TGTGCCACCAGCAGAGATGCGGGAGCTGGAAATGAAAAACTGTTTTTT.

This clone is a singleton in its sample. Other DNA variants within this sample encode the same CDR3. The chain recombines TRBV5-1 with TRBJ1-3; D is unclear. V lost 0 bases and J lost 0, with 4 bases in between. Germline assignment: CDR1 SGHRS and CDR2 YFSETQ. This CDR3 contains 14 residues. Here the CDR3 DNA reads TGCGCCAGCAGCTTGGGGAGCTCTGGAAACACCATATATTTT. It is translated as CASSLGSSGNTIYF.